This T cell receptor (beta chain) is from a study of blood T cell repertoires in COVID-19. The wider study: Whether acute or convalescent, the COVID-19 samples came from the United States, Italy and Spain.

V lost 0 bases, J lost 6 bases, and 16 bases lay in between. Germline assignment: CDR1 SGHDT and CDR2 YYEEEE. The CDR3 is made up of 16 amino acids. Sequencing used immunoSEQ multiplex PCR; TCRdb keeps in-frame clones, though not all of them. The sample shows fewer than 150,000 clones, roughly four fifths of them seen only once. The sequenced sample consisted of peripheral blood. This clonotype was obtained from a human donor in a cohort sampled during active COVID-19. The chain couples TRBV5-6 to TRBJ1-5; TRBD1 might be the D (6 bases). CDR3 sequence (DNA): TGTGCCAGCAGCTTGGCCGCCCTGGCAGGGGTTCAGCCCCAGCATTTT. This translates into CASSLAALAGVQPQHF.